Below, one TCR beta chain is given with its context. This CDR3 contains 14 residues. The V and J ends lost 1 base and 13 bases respectively, with 16 bases between them. This specimen belongs to a study of T cell repertoires in cytomegalovirus infection. Study-wide background: Both CMV infection and a matching HLA type were indicated by public TCR beta signatures.

TCRdb re-analysed the reads in MiXCR, keeping a single row per CDR3 protein. Here the sample spans some 400,000 distinct CDR3 sequences, roughly 20% being singletons. The sample taken for sequencing was PBMCs. The chain couples TRBV12-3 or TRBV12-4 to TRBJ1-4; tentatively, D is TRBD1 (5 bases). This clonotype was sampled from a human donor in good health (CMV status not recorded). Some clones in this sample may be carry-over from other donors' samples. Here the CDR3 DNA reads TGTGCCAGCAGTTTAGGAGTTCCGGACACCCCACTGTTTTTT. As protein: CASSLGVPDTPLFF.